The 7 T cell receptor beta chains in this list originate from one sample, sequenced in a study of beta chain features in type 1 diabetes. Their cognate antigens are unknown. Study results and limitations: Among patients with Type 1 diabetes, TCRB CDR3s were moderately but significantly shorter in every one of the four CD4+ subsets.

The investigators reverse transcribed all of the isolated RNA, so they sequenced expressed TCRB transcripts. Profiled with immunoSEQ multiplex PCR; TCRdb holds only in-frame clones, not every one. The sample comprises a few hundred thousand clones, 24% of which are singletons, and roughly 0.011% rests with the top ten. The sequencing input was naive CD4+ T cells from blood. The source is a woman aged 25 to 39 with type 1 diabetes.

The chain links TRBV19 to TRBJ2-7, with 9 bases lining up with TRBD1. This CDR3 comprises 17 residues. The ends lost 6 bases at V and 3 bases at J; junction bases unmatched: 15. Per germline, CDR1 LNHDA and CDR2 SQIVND (reference sequence). The CDR3 nucleotides are TGTGCCAGTAGCCGCGGGGGACAGGGTCCAACTTTCTACGAGCAGTACTTC. This sequence encodes CASSRGGQGPTFYEQYF.

This clone was observed a few times. This chain joins TRBV7-3 and TRBJ2-1; D unclear. V was trimmed by 3 bases and J by 2 bases, leaving 5 bases between them. Per the germline V gene, CDR1 is SGHTA and CDR2 is FQGTGA. This CDR3 contains 13 residues. This chain's CDR3 is CASSFAAYNEQFF. The CDR3 nucleotides read TGTGCCAGCAGCTTCGCGGCCTACAATGAGCAGTTCTTC.

The genes are TRBV5-1 and TRBJ2-5; no clear D. Trimming took 4 bases from V and 4 from J, leaving 8 bases between them. This CDR3 is 12 amino acids long. Germline CDR1 and CDR2: SGHRS and YFSETQ. The CDR3 loop is CASSPTGETQYF. CDR3 nucleotides: TGCGCCAGCAGCCCCACCGGAGAGACCCAGTACTTC.

In its sample, this clone was seen a few times. This chain connects TRBV5-1 to TRBJ1-2, with D tentatively TRBD1 (6 bases). The germline CDR1 and CDR2 sequences are SGHRS and YFSETQ. Deletions cut 4 bases from V and 4 bases from J, with 14 bases between. The CDR3 is made up of 14 amino acids. This chain's CDR3 is CASSAQQGSYGYTF. The CDR3 DNA is TGCGCCAGCAGCGCACAACAGGGTTCCTATGGCTACACCTTC. Full variable domain (missing parts from reference TRBV5-1 and TRBJ1-2): KAGVTQTPRYLIKTRGQQVTLSCSPISGHRSVSWYQQTPGQGLQFLFEYFSETQRNKGNFPGRFSGRQFSNSRSEMNVSTLELGDSALYLCASSAQQGSYGYTFGSGTRLTVV.

V is TRBV29-1 and J is TRBJ2-1; TRBD2 aligns across 7 bases. Trimming cost V 7 bases and J 6 bases; bases outside gene matches: 12. Germline lookup yields CDR1 SQVTM and CDR2 ANQGSEA. This CDR3 spans 14 amino acids. The CDR3 sequence is CSDLGGRAGNEQFF. The CDR3 DNA follows: TGCAGCGACCTTGGAGGGAGGGCCGGCAATGAGCAGTTCTTC.

The gene calls are TRBV7-9 and TRBJ2-7, with D perhaps matching TRBD2 (6 bases). Germline CDR1 SEHNR, CDR2 FQNEAQ (reference sequence). The V and J ends lost 5 bases and 3 bases respectively, with 14 bases between them. The CDR3 length is 14 residues. CDR3 coding DNA: TGTGCCAGCAGCAGTGGGGGGACCGGCTACGAGCAGTACTTC. This gives the protein CASSSGGTGYEQYF. The full variable domain, in which reference TRBV7-9 and TRBJ2-7 provide the parts outside the CDR3, is DTGVSQNPRHKITKRGQNVTFRCDPISEHNRLYWYRQTLGQGPEFLTYFQNEAQLEKSRLLSDRFSAERPKGSFSTLEIQRTEQGDSAMYLCASSSGGTGYEQYFGPGTRLTVT.

This clone was seen a few times. The V and J genes are TRBV15 and TRBJ1-1, with D unresolved. CDR1 is LNHNV, CDR2 YYDKDF, per germline (reference sequence). V was trimmed by 5 bases and J by 5 bases, leaving 21 bases between them. CDR3 length: 16 amino acids. CDR3 nucleotide sequence: TGTGCCACCAGCCCGCAGTTCGAGACGTGGAGTACTGAAGCTTTCTTT. Translating it yields CATSPQFETWSTEAFF.